The subject of this entry is one T cell receptor beta chain. Authors' processing steps: Estimates of nucleated cell counts were drawn from the amplification of reference gene primers. Measured with immunoSEQ multiplex PCR; TCRdb has only the in-frame clones, and not every one. V, J and clone size derive from that table, while D and trimming were established from the DNA sequence. The sample comprises approximately 200,000 clones, about nine tenths of which are singletons, and more than 2% rests with the top ten. This sample is part of a study of blood T cell repertoires in COVID-19. Study-wide background: The study drew acute and convalescent COVID-19 samples from the United States, Italy and Spain. PBMCs, B-cell-depleted T cells, or T cells were the source of the cDNA or gDNA that made up the material.

V lost 2 bases to trimming and J lost 11 bases, with 15 bases between them. CDR1 is SGHVS and CDR2 is FNYEAQ in the germline V gene. The CDR3 contains 14 residues. The V call is TRBV7-6, the J call TRBJ1-4; D is perhaps TRBD1 (6 bases). This TCR derives from a woman aged 25 to 39 who had recovered from COVID-19. Sequencing was performed on PBMCs or T cells enriched from blood (not recorded which). The CDR3 nucleotides are TGTGCCAGCAGCTTACAACAGGGCGTGTGGAAACTGTTTTTT. It codes for CASSLQQGVWKLFF.